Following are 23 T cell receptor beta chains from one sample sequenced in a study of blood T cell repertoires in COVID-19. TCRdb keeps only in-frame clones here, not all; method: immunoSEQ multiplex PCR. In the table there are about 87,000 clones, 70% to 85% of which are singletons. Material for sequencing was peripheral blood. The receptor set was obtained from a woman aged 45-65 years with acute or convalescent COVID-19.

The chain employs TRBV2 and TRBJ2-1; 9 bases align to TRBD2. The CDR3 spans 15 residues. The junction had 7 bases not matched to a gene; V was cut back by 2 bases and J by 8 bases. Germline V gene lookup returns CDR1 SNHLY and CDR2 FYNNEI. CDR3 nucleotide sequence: TGTGCCAGCAGTGAAAAAGCGGGGGGTGCCGATGAGCAGTTCTTC. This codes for CASSEKAGGADEQFF.

This CDR3 is CASSIGTGGPPQHF. DNA of the CDR3: TGTGCCAGCAGTATCGGGACAGGGGGGCCGCCCCAGCATTTT. The chain combines TRBV28 with TRBJ1-5, with 11 bases aligning to TRBD1. The CDR3 runs 14 residues. Germline trimming cut 5 bases from V and 9 bases from J; bases unmatched to any gene: 6. Looked up from germline, CDR1 is MDHEN and CDR2 is SYDVKM.

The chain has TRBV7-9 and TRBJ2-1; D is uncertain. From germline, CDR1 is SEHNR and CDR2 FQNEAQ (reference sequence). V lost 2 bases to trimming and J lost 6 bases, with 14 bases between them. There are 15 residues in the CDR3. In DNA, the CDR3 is TGTGCCAGCAGCTTATCCGGCCAGTCAGGCAATGAGCAGTTCTTC. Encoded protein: CASSLSGQSGNEQFF.

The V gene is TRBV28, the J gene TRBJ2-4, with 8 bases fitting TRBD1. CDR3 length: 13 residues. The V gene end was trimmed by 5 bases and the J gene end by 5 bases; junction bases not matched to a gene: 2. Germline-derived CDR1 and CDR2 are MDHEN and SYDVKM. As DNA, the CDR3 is TGTGCCAGCAGTAGACAGGGGCAAAACATTCAGTACTTC. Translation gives CASSRQGQNIQYF.

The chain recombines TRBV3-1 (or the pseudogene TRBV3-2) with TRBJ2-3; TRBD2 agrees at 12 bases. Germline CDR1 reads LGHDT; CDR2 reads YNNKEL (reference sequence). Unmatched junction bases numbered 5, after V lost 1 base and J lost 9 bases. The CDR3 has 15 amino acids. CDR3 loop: CASSQVSSGGDTQYF. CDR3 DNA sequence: TGTGCCAGCAGCCAAGTATCTAGCGGGGGGGACACGCAGTATTTT.

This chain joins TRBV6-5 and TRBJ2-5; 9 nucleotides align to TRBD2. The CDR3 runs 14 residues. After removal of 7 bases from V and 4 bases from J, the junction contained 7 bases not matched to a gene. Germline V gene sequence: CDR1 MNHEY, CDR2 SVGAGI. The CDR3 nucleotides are TGTGCCAGCAAGGCGGGGGGGCCCAGAGAGACCCAGTACTTC. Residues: CASKAGGPRETQYF.

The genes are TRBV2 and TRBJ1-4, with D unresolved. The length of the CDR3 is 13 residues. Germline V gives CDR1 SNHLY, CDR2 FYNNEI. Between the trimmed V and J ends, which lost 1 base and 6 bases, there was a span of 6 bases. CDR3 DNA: TGTGCCAGCAGTGAAGTGGCCGATGAAAAACTGTTTTTT. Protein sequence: CASSEVADEKLFF.

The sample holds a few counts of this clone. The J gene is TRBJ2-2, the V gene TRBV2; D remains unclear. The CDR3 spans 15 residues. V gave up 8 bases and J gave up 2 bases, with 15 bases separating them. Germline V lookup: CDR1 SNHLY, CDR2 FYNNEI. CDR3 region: CASCETTINTGELFF. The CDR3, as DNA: TGTGCCAGCTGCGAGACAACGATTAACACCGGGGAGCTGTTTTTT.

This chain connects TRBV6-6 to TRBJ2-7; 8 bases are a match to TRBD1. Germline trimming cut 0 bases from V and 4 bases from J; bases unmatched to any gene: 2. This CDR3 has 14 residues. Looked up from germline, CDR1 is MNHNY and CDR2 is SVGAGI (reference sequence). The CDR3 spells CASSYSTGAYEQYF. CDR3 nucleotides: TGTGCCAGCAGTTACTCGACAGGGGCGTACGAGCAGTACTTC.

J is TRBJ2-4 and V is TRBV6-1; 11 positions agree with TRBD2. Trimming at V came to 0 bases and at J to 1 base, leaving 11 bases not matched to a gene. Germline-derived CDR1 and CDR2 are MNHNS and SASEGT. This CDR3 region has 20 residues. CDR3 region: CASSEALELAGAGAKNIQYF. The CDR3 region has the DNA TGTGCCAGCAGTGAAGCGCTTGAACTAGCGGGGGCTGGGGCCAAAAACATTCAGTACTTC.

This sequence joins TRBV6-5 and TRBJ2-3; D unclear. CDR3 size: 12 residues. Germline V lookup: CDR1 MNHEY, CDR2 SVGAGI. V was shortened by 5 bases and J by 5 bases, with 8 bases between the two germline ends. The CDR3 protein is CASSPLRDTQYF. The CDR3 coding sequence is TGTGCCAGCAGTCCGCTAAGAGATACGCAGTATTTT.

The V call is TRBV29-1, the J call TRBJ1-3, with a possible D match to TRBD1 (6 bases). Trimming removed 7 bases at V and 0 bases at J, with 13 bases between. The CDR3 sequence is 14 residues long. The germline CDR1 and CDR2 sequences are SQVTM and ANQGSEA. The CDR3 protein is CSAGGPGSGNTIYF. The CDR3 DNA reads TGCAGCGCCGGGGGGCCGGGCTCTGGAAACACCATATATTTT.

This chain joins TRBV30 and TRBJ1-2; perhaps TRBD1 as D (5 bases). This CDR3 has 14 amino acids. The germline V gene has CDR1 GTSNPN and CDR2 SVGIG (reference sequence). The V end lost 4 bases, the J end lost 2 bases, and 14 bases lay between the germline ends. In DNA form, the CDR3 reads TGTGCCTGGAATGTCAGGGTTTCGAACTATGGCTACACCTTC. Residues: CAWNVRVSNYGYTF.

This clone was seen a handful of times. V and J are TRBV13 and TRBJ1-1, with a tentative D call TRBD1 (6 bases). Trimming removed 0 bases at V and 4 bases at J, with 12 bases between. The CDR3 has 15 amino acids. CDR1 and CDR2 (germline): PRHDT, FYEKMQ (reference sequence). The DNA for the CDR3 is TGTGCCAGCAGCTTAGGGGACAGAACTATCACTGAAGCTTTCTTT. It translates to CASSLGDRTITEAFF.

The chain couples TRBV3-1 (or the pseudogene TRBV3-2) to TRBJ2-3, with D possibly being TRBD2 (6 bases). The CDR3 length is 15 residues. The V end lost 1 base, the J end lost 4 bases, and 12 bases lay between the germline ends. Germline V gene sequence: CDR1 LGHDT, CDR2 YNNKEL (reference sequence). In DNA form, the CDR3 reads TGTGCCAGCAGCCAAGGCGGGGTCGTCCCAGATACGCAGTATTTT. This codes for CASSQGGVVPDTQYF.

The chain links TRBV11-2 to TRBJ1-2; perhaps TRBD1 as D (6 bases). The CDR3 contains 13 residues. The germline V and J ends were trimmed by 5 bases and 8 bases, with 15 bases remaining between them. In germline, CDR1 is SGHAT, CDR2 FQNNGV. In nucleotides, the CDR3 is TGTGCCAGCAGCACGACAGGCGCCTGGGGCTACACCTTC. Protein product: CASSTTGAWGYTF.

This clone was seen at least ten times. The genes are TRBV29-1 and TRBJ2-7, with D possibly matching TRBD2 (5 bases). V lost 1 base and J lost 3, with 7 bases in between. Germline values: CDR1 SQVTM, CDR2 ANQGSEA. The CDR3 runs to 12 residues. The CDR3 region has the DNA TGCAGCGTTGAAGCGGGAAGCTACGAGCAGTACTTC. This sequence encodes CSVEAGSYEQYF.

The CDR3 spells CASSRLSTTGSPLHF. The CDR3 nucleotides are TGTGCCAGCAGCCGCCTATCCACGACGGGGTCACCCCTCCACTTT. The J gene is TRBJ1-6, the V gene TRBV9; D is undetermined. Germline CDR1 reads SGDLS; CDR2 reads YYNGEE. V was pared by 4 bases and J by 10 bases, with 18 bases between. This CDR3 comprises 15 residues.

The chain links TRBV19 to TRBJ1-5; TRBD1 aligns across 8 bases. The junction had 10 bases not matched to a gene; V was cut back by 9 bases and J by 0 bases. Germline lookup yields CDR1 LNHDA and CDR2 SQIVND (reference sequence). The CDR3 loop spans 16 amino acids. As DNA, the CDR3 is TGTGCCAGCCGAGACAGGGGCCTATCTAGCAATCAGCCCCAGCATTTT. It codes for CASRDRGLSSNQPQHF.

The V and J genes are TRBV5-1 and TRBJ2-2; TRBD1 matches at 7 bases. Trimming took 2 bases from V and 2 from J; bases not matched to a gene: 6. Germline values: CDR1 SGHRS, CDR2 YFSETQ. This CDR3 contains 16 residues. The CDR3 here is CASSFSTGVNTGELFF. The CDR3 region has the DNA TGCGCCAGCAGCTTTAGCACAGGGGTTAACACCGGGGAGCTGTTTTTT.

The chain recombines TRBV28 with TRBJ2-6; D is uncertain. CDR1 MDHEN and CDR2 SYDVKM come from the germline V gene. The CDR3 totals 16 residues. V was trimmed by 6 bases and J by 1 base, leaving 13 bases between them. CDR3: CASSPTELSGANVLTF. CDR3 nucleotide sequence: TGTGCCAGCAGCCCAACAGAGCTTTCTGGGGCCAACGTCCTGACTTTC.

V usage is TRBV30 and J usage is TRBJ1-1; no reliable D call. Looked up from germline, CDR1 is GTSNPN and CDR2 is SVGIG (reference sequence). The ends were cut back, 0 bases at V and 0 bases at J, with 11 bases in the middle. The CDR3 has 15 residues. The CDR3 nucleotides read TGTGCCTGGAGTGTATCACGGGTAATGAACACTGAAGCTTTCTTT. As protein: CAWSVSRVMNTEAFF. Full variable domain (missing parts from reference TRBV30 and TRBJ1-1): SQTIHQWPATLVQPVGSPLSLECTVEGTSNPNLYWYRQAAGRGLQLLFYSVGIGQISSEVPQNLSASRPQDRQFILSSKKLLLSDSGFYLCAWSVSRVMNTEAFFGQGTRLTVV.

The CDR3 DNA reads as TGCAGTGCTAGTGGACAGGGGAAGAATTCACCCCTCCACTTT. Protein: CSASGQGKNSPLHF. The gene calls are TRBV20-1 and TRBJ1-6; TRBD1 aligns across 9 bases. The ends lost 3 bases at V and 7 bases at J; junction bases unmatched: 4. The germline V gene has CDR1 DFQATT and CDR2 SNEGSKA (reference sequence). This CDR3 is 14 amino acids long.